The present T cell receptor beta chain was sequenced within a study of cytomegalovirus exposure and HLA in healthy donors. Broader study findings: At a 0.05 false discovery rate, a later analysis found some 18,000 TCR beta sequences to be associated with HLA alleles. Published work reported that the classifier diagnosed cytomegalovirus status with high specificity and sensitivity.

Comments on this clone: As yet, its antigen is unknown.

Germline V gene lookup returns CDR1 KGHSH and CDR2 LQKENI. V lost 1 base and J lost 1; bases outside the gene matches: 0. The length of the CDR3 is 15 residues. 13 Jbeta primers and 60 Vbeta primers were used for the PCR. Produced via immunoSEQ multiplex PCR; TCRdb's table is partial and in-frame only. This table has tens of thousands of clones, roughly three quarters appearing once. The specimen was PBMCs. The source is a man aged 25 to 40 in good health and CMV-seronegative. V usage is TRBV18 and J usage is TRBJ2-1; 8 bases map to TRBD2. The CDR3 spells CASSPLAGSYNEQFF. The CDR3 DNA is TGTGCCAGCTCACCACTAGCGGGGTCCTACAATGAGCAGTTCTTC.